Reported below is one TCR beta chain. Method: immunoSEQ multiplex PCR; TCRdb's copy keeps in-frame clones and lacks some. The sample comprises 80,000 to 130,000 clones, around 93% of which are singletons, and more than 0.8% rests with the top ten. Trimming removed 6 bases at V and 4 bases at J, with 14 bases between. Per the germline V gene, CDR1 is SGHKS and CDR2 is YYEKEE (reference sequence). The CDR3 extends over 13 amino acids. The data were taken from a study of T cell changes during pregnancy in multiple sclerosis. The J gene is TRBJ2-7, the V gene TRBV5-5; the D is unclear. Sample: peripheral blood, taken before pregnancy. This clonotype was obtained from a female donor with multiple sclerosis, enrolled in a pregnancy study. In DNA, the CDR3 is TGTGCCAGCATGGTTGCCCCCGGGTACGAGCAGTACTTC. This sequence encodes CASMVAPGYEQYF.